This passage covers 10 T cell receptor beta chains from one sample sequenced in a study of cytomegalovirus exposure and HLA in healthy donors. The study ran its PCR with 60 Vbeta and 13 Jbeta primers. Here immunoSEQ multiplex PCR was the method, and the copy in TCRdb shows in-frame clones only, minus some. This sample contains tens of thousands of clones. Sample: PBMCs. The source of these receptors is a middle-aged man in good health and CMV-seropositive.

The CDR3: CASSFDYGGEAFF. The CDR3 nucleotides read TGTGCCAGCAGCTTTGACTACGGGGGTGAAGCTTTCTTT. The V call is TRBV7-9, the J call TRBJ1-1; tentatively, D is TRBD1 (5 bases). Trimming took 3 bases from V and 7 from J, leaving 12 bases between them. CDR3 size: 13 residues. CDR1 and CDR2 (germline): SEHNR, FQNEAQ (reference sequence). Complete variable domain (other parts from reference TRBV7-9 and TRBJ1-1): DTGVSQNPRHKITKRGQNVTFRCDPISEHNRLYWYRQTLGQGPEFLTYFQNEAQLEKSRLLSDRFSAERPKGSFSTLEIQRTEQGDSAMYLCASSFDYGGEAFFGQGTRLTVV.

The V call is TRBV5-1, the J call TRBJ2-3, with 7 bases aligning to TRBD2. CDR3 length equals 16 residues. V trimming: 0 bases; J trimming: 1 base; junction bases outside the gene matches: 5. Germline CDR1 SGHRS, CDR2 YFSETQ. The CDR3 region is CASSLGAGRGTDTQYF. In DNA form, the CDR3 reads TGCGCCAGCAGCTTGGGTGCAGGGAGGGGCACAGATACGCAGTATTTT.

The chain recombines TRBV4-3 with TRBJ2-3; possible D gene TRBD1, 8 bases. Germline V gene data show CDR1 as LGHNA and CDR2 as YSLEER. V was clipped by 4 bases and J by 0 bases, with 17 bases between them. The CDR3 totals 17 residues. The CDR3 sequence: CASSRSTGGESTDTQYF. In DNA form, the CDR3 reads TGCGCCAGCAGCCGCTCTACAGGGGGGGAGAGCACAGATACGCAGTATTTT.

This chain joins TRBV9 and TRBJ2-5, with 10 bases matching TRBD1. This CDR3 contains 15 residues. Germline V gene data show CDR1 as SGDLS and CDR2 as YYNGEE. J lost 2 bases, V lost 3 bases, and 4 bases had no gene match. The chain's CDR3 is CASSAGTGEQETQYF. The DNA of the CDR3 is TGTGCCAGCAGCGCAGGGACAGGGGAACAAGAGACCCAGTACTTC.

This chain uses TRBV29-1 with TRBJ2-7; 13 bases are shared with TRBD2. In germline, CDR1 is SQVTM, CDR2 ANQGSEA. Unmatched junction bases numbered 3, after V lost 4 bases and J lost 3 bases. CDR3 length: 14 residues. The CDR3 nucleotides read TGCAGCGTTGCTCGGACTAGCGGGAGCTACGAGCAGTACTTC. Translated, it gives CSVARTSGSYEQYF.

The J gene is TRBJ2-3, the V gene TRBV7-8, with 8 bases aligning to TRBD2. This CDR3 spans 19 amino acids. V gave up 0 bases and J gave up 0 bases; unmatched junction bases: 11. CDR1 and CDR2 (germline): SGHVS, FQNEAQ. CDR3 protein: CASSLALRREVSSTDTQYF. The CDR3 coding sequence is TGTGCCAGCAGCTTAGCGCTGAGGCGGGAGGTCTCTAGCACAGATACGCAGTATTTT.

As concerns this clone: The sample has other DNA sequences that encode this CDR3 too. The gene calls are TRBV7-9 and TRBJ1-2, with D unresolved. The V gene lost 1 base and the J gene lost 5 bases, with 8 bases spanning the gap. Per germline, CDR1 SEHNR and CDR2 FQNEAQ (reference sequence). The CDR3 is 13 amino acids. In DNA, the CDR3 is TGTGCCAGCAGCTTAGGGCAGGATTATGGCTACACCTTC. Protein product: CASSLGQDYGYTF.

The CDR3 DNA follows: TGTGCCAGCAGCTCCCGGGGAGGGATGGACACTGAAGCTTTCTTT. Its translation: CASSSRGGMDTEAFF. V gene TRBV7-2 combines with J gene TRBJ1-1; unclear D gene. Trimming removed 4 bases from V and 3 bases from J, with 15 bases in between. There are 15 residues in the CDR3. Germline values: CDR1 SGHTA, CDR2 FQGNSA.

The rearrangement uses TRBV11-2 and TRBJ2-7, with 8 bases aligning to TRBD2. CDR3 length: 15 amino acids. V was clipped by 3 bases and J by 2 bases; unmatched bases: 6. Germline V gene data show CDR1 as SGHAT and CDR2 as FQNNGV. The CDR3 sequence is CASSLWREAAYEQYF. As DNA, the CDR3 is TGTGCCAGCAGCTTGTGGCGGGAGGCCGCCTACGAGCAGTACTTC.

The CDR3 sequence is CASSSLDSDNEQFF. CDR3 coding DNA: TGCGCCAGCAGCTCCCTCGACAGTGACAATGAGCAGTTCTTC. This rearrangement joins TRBV5-1 to TRBJ2-1, with a possible D match to TRBD1 (5 bases). The CDR3 contains 14 residues. The germline gives CDR1 SGHRS, CDR2 YFSETQ. Trimming stripped 3 bases from V and 5 bases from J, with 12 bases between. Full variable domain (missing parts from reference TRBV5-1 and TRBJ2-1): KAGVTQTPRYLIKTRGQQVTLSCSPISGHRSVSWYQQTPGQGLQFLFEYFSETQRNKGNFPGRFSGRQFSNSRSEMNVSTLELGDSALYLCASSSLDSDNEQFFGPGTRLTVL.